This is a list of T cell receptor beta chains from one sample in a study of blood T cell repertoires in COVID-19. Assay: immunoSEQ multiplex PCR; the TCRdb copy retains only in-frame clones and omits some. The repertoire holds around 250,000 clones, roughly 86% seen once, with 1.5% to 2% in the top ten. Sequencing was performed on peripheral blood. Receptor source: a woman in her sixties or seventies who had recovered from COVID-19. The CDR3 runs from the conserved cysteine through the conserved F or W. A D gene is named only where the DNA matches it firmly. The listing skips clone size in some rows; elsewhere it reads once, few, many or a size class.

D	size	V	J	CDR3	DNA
.	.	TRBV4-3	TRBJ2-1	CASSQGRGGGGPYNEQFF	TGCGCCAGCAGCCAAGGGCGGGGCGGCGGGGGCCCCTACAATGAGCAGTTCTTC
.	.	TRBV14	TRBJ2-7	CASSQAYGFYEQYF	TGTGCCAGCAGCCAAGCGTACGGGTTCTACGAGCAGTACTTC
.	.	TRBV6-1	TRBJ2-3	CASSETTTHTQYF	TGTGCCAGCAGTGAAACTACCACACATACGCAGTATTTT
TRBD1	.	TRBV5-1	TRBJ1-2	CASSSRQGAQYGYTF	TGCGCCAGCAGCTCCCGACAGGGGGCACAGTATGGCTACACCTTC
.	.	TRBV19	TRBJ2-1	CASSTPPRYNEQFF	TGTGCCAGTAGTACCCCCCCCAGATACAATGAGCAGTTCTTC
TRBD1	.	TRBV9	TRBJ1-3	CASSDDRAGNTIYF	TGTGCCAGCAGCGACGACAGGGCTGGAAACACCATATATTTT
.	.	TRBV18	TRBJ2-3	CASSPPGVTDTQYF	TGTGCCAGCTCACCCCCCGGGGTCACAGATACGCAGTATTTT
.	few	TRBV9	TRBJ1-2	CASSVEVWAVSYTF	TGTGCCAGCAGCGTAGAGGTCTGGGCTGTGAGCTACACCTTC
.	.	TRBV24-1	TRBJ2-2	CATSGQTHTGELFF	TGTGCCACCAGTGGACAAACACACACCGGGGAGCTGTTTTTT
.	.	TRBV7-9	TRBJ1-4	CASSVPAGPNEKLFF	TGTGCCAGCAGCGTCCCAGCAGGGCCTAATGAAAAACTGTTTTTT
TRBD2	.	TRBV7-8	TRBJ2-1	CASGTSGGGEQFF	TGTGCCAGCGGGACTAGCGGGGGGGGTGAGCAGTTCTTC
TRBD1	.	TRBV5-1	TRBJ2-2	CASSLIRTGRPELFF	TGCGCCAGCAGCTTAATCCGGACAGGGAGGCCGGAGCTGTTTTTT
TRBD2	.	TRBV3-1/TRBV3-2	TRBJ2-5	CASSQDRAGGETQYF	TGTGCCAGCAGCCAAGATAGGGCGGGGGGCGAGACCCAGTACTTC
.	.	TRBV7-2	TRBJ2-7	CASSFRLKYEQYF	TGTGCCAGCAGCTTCAGGCTAAAATACGAGCAGTACTTC
TRBD1	.	TRBV5-6	TRBJ2-7	CASSKGTGRTYEQYF	TGTGCCAGCAGCAAAGGGACAGGGAGGACCTACGAGCAGTACTTC
.	few	TRBV28	TRBJ1-2	CASSSLAQGAYGYTF	TGTGCCAGCAGTTCTTTAGCACAGGGAGCCTATGGCTACACCTTC
TRBD2	.	TRBV2	TRBJ2-2	CASNPGLVGGELFF	TGTGCCAGCAATCCGGGACTAGTCGGGGGGGAGCTGTTTTTT
TRBD2	.	TRBV28	TRBJ2-3	CASSFPLRGTSGGAGTDTQYF	TGTGCCAGCAGTTTCCCACTTCGAGGGACTAGCGGGGGGGCTGGCACAGATACGCAGTATTTT